The 26 T cell receptor beta chains below all came from one sample that was sequenced in a study of human T cells and chemical hapten exposure (dated by TCRdb to the early 2020s). The protocol used for the library was RACE. TCRdb shows the sequencer as NextSeq 500. The public reads were reprocessed in TCRdb via fastp at Q25 and MiXCR, keeping in-frame beta chains. Entries that share a CDR3 protein sequence are merged under the most common genes and DNA. The sample table contains about 100,000 distinct CDR3 sequences; only one count was recorded for about an eighth of them. The ten largest make up approximately 3.3% of the sample. Interpreted using the paper, the time point label stands for: patch test 2, 6 weeks after DPC sensitization. According to the study, the label for this sample's treatment or condition signals: therapeutic diphenylcyclopropenone sensitization with weekly scalp DPC. Specimen: whole blood, collected in connection with sensitization to the hapten diphenylcyclopropenone (DPC). The source is a woman aged 35 to 49 with alopecia areata. Some clones in this sample may be carry-over from other donors' samples.

This chain links TRBV19 with TRBJ2-1; 8 bases line up with TRBD2. The CDR3 consists of 16 residues. Germline CDR1 and CDR2: LNHDA and SQIVND (reference sequence). V was pared by 3 bases and J by 5 bases, with 9 bases of the junction left unmatched. CDR3 protein: CASSMGSGIPNNEQFF. Here the CDR3 DNA reads TGTGCCAGTAGTATGGGTAGCGGGATTCCGAACAATGAGCAGTTCTTC.

This clonotype was seen many times. This chain connects TRBV12-3 or TRBV12-4 to TRBJ2-3; the D is unclear. This CDR3 region has 13 residues. Trimming took 0 bases from V and 0 from J, leaving 1 base between them. The CDR3 region is CASSLASTDTQYF. The CDR3 bases are TGTGCCAGCAGTTTAGCCAGCACAGATACGCAGTATTTT.

This clonotype was seen more than once but under ten times. V and J are TRBV6-5 and TRBJ1-1, with D unclear. Trimming stripped 2 bases from V and 5 bases from J, with 12 bases between. The CDR3 spans 14 residues. Germline assignment: CDR1 MNHEY and CDR2 SVGAGI. The CDR3 is CASSYVRVGTEAFF. As DNA, the CDR3 is TGTGCCAGCAGTTACGTCCGGGTTGGGACTGAAGCTTTCTTT.

At least ten counts were recorded for this clonotype. V is TRBV10-3 and J is TRBJ1-3; D may be TRBD1 (5 bases). Germline-derived CDR1 and CDR2 are ENHRY and SYGVKD. Trimming removed 7 bases from V and 4 bases from J, with 11 bases in between. This CDR3 contains 13 residues. The CDR3 bases are TGTGCCATCACCCCGGGACCCGGAAACACCATATATTTT. It yields the protein CAITPGPGNTIYF.

This clonotype showed up just a few times. This chain connects TRBV29-1 to TRBJ2-1, with D perhaps matching TRBD1 or TRBD2 (5 bases each). The germline V gene encodes CDR1 SQVTM and CDR2 ANQGSEA. The CDR3 runs to 14 residues. V lost 2 bases and J 2 bases, leaving 10 bases between the germline ends. In DNA form, the CDR3 reads TGCAGCGTTGAAATCGAGGGGACCTACAATGAGCAGTTCTTC. Amino acids: CSVEIEGTYNEQFF.

This clonotype occurred a few times. CDR3 DNA sequence: TGTGCCAGCAGTGAAGGGGGGAACGGAGCCTATGGCTACACCTTC. This sequence encodes CASSEGGNGAYGYTF. The V gene is TRBV6-1, the J gene TRBJ1-2, with TRBD1 as a possible D gene (5 bases). This CDR3 has 15 residues. Germline CDR1 reads MNHNS; CDR2 reads SASEGT. The V end was cut by 1 base, the J end by 4 bases, with 13 bases between.

In this sample, this clonotype turned up many times. The J gene is TRBJ2-2, the V gene TRBV18; the D call may be TRBD1 or TRBD2 (5 bases each). CDR1 KGHSH and CDR2 LQKENI come from the germline V gene. The CDR3 totals 16 residues. Trimming left V 0 bases short and J 7 bases short, with 15 bases between. The CDR3: CASSPPVSGRGGELFF. CDR3 nucleotide sequence: TGTGCCAGCTCACCACCTGTTTCGGGACGGGGCGGGGAGCTGTTTTTT.

This clonotype has just a few counts. J is TRBJ1-1 and V is TRBV30; 10 positions agree with TRBD1. The CDR3 spans 15 residues. Trimming removed 5 bases from V and 1 base from J; junction bases left unmatched: 7. The germline gives CDR1 GTSNPN, CDR2 SVGIG (reference sequence). The CDR3 protein is CAWSRTGGKNTEAFF. The DNA for the CDR3 is TGTGCCTGGTCCCGGACAGGGGGAAAGAACACTGAAGCTTTCTTT.

The chain employs TRBV5-1 and TRBJ2-1; 9 bases are a match to TRBD2. There are 17 residues in the CDR3. V shed 0 bases and J 6 bases; nucleotides not matched to a gene: 10. From germline, CDR1 is SGHRS and CDR2 YFSETQ. DNA of the CDR3: TGCGCCAGCAGCTTGGTCGTAGCGGGAGAGGAATCCAATGAGCAGTTCTTC. Encoded protein: CASSLVVAGEESNEQFF.

This clonotype was observed many times. The V call is TRBV5-6, the J call TRBJ1-1; D ambiguous. The length of the CDR3 is 12 residues. Trimming shortened V by 0 bases and J by 11 bases, and 11 bases separated the two germline ends. Germline loops: CDR1 SGHDT, CDR2 YYEEEE. The CDR3 protein is CASSLVSGDAFF. The CDR3 nucleotides are TGTGCCAGCAGCTTGGTTTCTGGGGATGCTTTCTTT.

There are a few counts of this clonotype. The J gene is TRBJ2-5, the V gene TRBV30, with TRBD2 matching 14 bases. The CDR3 is made up of 13 amino acids. CDR1 and CDR2 (germline): GTSNPN, SVGIG (reference sequence). The J segment lost 4 bases and the V segment lost 5 bases, leaving 0 bases of the junction unmatched. The CDR3 DNA follows: TGTGCCTGGGGGACTAGCGGGAGAGAGACCCAGTACTTC. Translating it yields CAWGTSGRETQYF.

The V call is TRBV9, the J call TRBJ1-3; D perhaps matches TRBD1 (6 bases). CDR1 and CDR2 (germline): SGDLS, YYNGEE. The CDR3 sequence is 16 residues long. Deletions cut 5 bases from V and 0 bases from J, with 15 bases between. The CDR3 protein is CASSAGHQSSGNTIYF. As DNA, the CDR3 is TGTGCCAGCAGTGCGGGACACCAAAGCTCTGGAAACACCATATATTTT.

This clonotype was found many times. V is TRBV6-6 and J is TRBJ2-5, with D uncertain. V was clipped by 5 bases and J by 3 bases, with 1 base between them. CDR3 length: 10 residues. Germline V gene sequence: CDR1 MNHNY, CDR2 SVGAGI (reference sequence). CDR3 loop: CASSKETQYF. DNA of the CDR3: TGTGCCAGCAGTAAAGAGACCCAGTACTTC.

This chain connects TRBV4-3 to TRBJ2-7; 10 positions match TRBD1. Germline lookup yields CDR1 LGHNA and CDR2 YSLEER. V gave up 1 base and J gave up 1 base; unmatched junction bases: 1. The length of the CDR3 is 15 residues. The chain's CDR3 is CASSQVGQGSYEQYF. The DNA of the CDR3 is TGCGCCAGCAGCCAAGTGGGACAGGGGTCCTACGAGCAGTACTTC.

V gene TRBV6-5 combines with J gene TRBJ2-7; TRBD1 aligns across 7 bases. Germline CDR1 and CDR2: MNHEY and SVGAGI. V shed 6 bases, J shed 1 base, and the junction held 12 bases outside the gene matches. This CDR3 spans 16 amino acids. The CDR3, as DNA: TGTGCCAGCAGCTCCTATAGTGGGACAGATTCCTACGAGCAGTACTTC. Translation gives CASSSYSGTDSYEQYF.

The chain uses TRBV7-3 and TRBJ2-5, with a weak D call TRBD2 (5 bases). This CDR3 contains 14 residues. Germline CDR1 and CDR2: SGHTA and FQGTGA. The V and J ends lost 3 bases and 5 bases respectively, with 13 bases between them. CDR3 protein: CASSLSGPSETQYF. The CDR3 region has the DNA TGTGCCAGCAGCTTGTCTGGCCCTAGCGAGACCCAGTACTTC.

This clonotype was detected only a few times. The V and J genes are TRBV14 and TRBJ2-1, with 7 bases fitting TRBD2. Trimming removed 5 bases from V and 6 bases from J; junction bases left unmatched: 4. This CDR3 has 13 amino acids. Germline CDR1 SGHDN, CDR2 FVKESK. As DNA, the CDR3 is TGTGCCAGCAGCGACCGGGGGGTCAATGAGCAGTTCTTC. Translating it yields CASSDRGVNEQFF.

This clonotype has a count of ten or more. The V call is TRBV20-1, the J call TRBJ1-5; a possible D gene is TRBD1 (6 bases). V lost 6 bases, J lost 2 bases, and 11 bases lay in between. The CDR3 length is 13 residues. Germline V gene lookup returns CDR1 DFQATT and CDR2 SNEGSKA (reference sequence). The CDR3 reads CSAKRGGNQPQHF. The CDR3 bases are TGCAGTGCAAAGAGGGGGGGCAATCAGCCCCAGCATTTT.

V is TRBV5-4 and J is TRBJ1-1; TRBD1 is a possible D gene (5 bases). The CDR3 sequence is 14 residues long. Germline CDR1 and CDR2: SGHNT and YYREEE (reference sequence). Trimming took 0 bases from V and 6 from J, leaving 12 bases between them. CDR3 in DNA: TGTGCCAGCAGCTTGGAGCTAGGGGCCCCTGAAGCTTTCTTT. Translated, it gives CASSLELGAPEAFF.

This clonotype was recorded a few times. V and J are TRBV5-1 and TRBJ2-5; TRBD1 matches 9 bases. The ends lost 4 bases at V and 4 bases at J; junction bases unmatched: 5. The CDR3 is 14 residues long. The germline V gene has CDR1 SGHRS and CDR2 YFSETQ. The CDR3 spells CASSPATGGETQYF. The CDR3 DNA is TGCGCCAGCAGCCCCGCGACAGGGGGAGAGACCCAGTACTTC. The full variable domain, rest sourced from reference TRBV5-1 and TRBJ2-5, is KAGVTQTPRYLIKTRGQQVTLSCSPISGHRSVSWYQQTPGQGLQFLFEYFSETQRNKGNFPGRFSGRQFSNSRSEMNVSTLELGDSALYLCASSPATGGETQYFGPGTRLLVL.

This clonotype was counted between two and nine times. J is TRBJ2-7 and V is TRBV30; no firm D call. This CDR3 is built from 13 residues. CDR1 GTSNPN and CDR2 SVGIG come from the germline V gene (reference sequence). V was clipped by 5 bases and J by 3 bases, with 14 bases between them. CDR3 protein: CAWDRGRIYEQYF. The CDR3 DNA follows: TGTGCCTGGGACCGAGGCAGGATCTACGAGCAGTACTTC.

The genes are TRBV20-1 and TRBJ2-3; TRBD1 might be the D (5 bases). Germline V gene lookup returns CDR1 DFQATT and CDR2 SNEGSKA (reference sequence). This CDR3 spans 13 amino acids. The V and J ends lost 3 bases and 6 bases respectively, with 13 bases between them. CDR3 nucleotide sequence: TGCAGTGCTAGGAAGCAGGGCGGCGATACGCAGTATTTT. Translation: CSARKQGGDTQYF.

This clonotype was seen a few times. The DNA of the CDR3 is TGTGCCACCCTCGGGATCAGAGGCGCAGTACAGAGCACAGATACGCAGTATTTT. Translated, it gives CATLGIRGAVQSTDTQYF. This chain uses TRBV15 with TRBJ2-3, with a tentative D call TRBD2 (5 bases). Trimming left V 8 bases short and J 0 bases short, with 24 bases between. Germline assignment: CDR1 LNHNV and CDR2 YYDKDF (reference sequence). This CDR3 has 18 residues.

In this sample, this clonotype turned up a few times. The chain couples TRBV18 to TRBJ1-5; D uncertain. This CDR3 comprises 13 residues. The germline V gene has CDR1 KGHSH and CDR2 LQKENI. V lost 3 bases to trimming and J lost 7 bases, with 10 bases between them. This CDR3 reads CASSPPAGQPQHF. DNA of the CDR3: TGTGCCAGCTCACCCCCTGCCGGACAGCCCCAGCATTTT. Variable domain in full (rest from reference TRBV18 and TRBJ1-5): NAGVMQNPRHLVRRRGQEARLRCSPMKGHSHVYWYRQLPEEGLKFMVYLQKENIIDESGMPKERFSAEFPKEGPSILRIQQVVRGDSAAYFCASSPPAGQPQHFGDGTRLSIL.

This clonotype has more than one count but fewer than ten. CDR3 residues: CASSFQRDTQYF. The CDR3 DNA is TGTGCCAGCAGCTTCCAACGGGATACGCAGTATTTT. The chain joins TRBV7-2 to TRBJ2-3; D unclear. This CDR3 region has 12 residues. Trimming stripped 3 bases from V and 6 bases from J, with 7 bases between. CDR1 and CDR2 from the germline V gene are SGHTA and FQGNSA. Drawing the rest from reference TRBV7-2 and TRBJ2-3, the complete variable domain is GAGVSQSPSNKVTEKGKDVELRCDPISGHTALYWYRQSLGQGLEFLIYFQGNSAPDKSGLPSDRFSAERTGGSVSTLTIQRTQQEDSAVYLCASSFQRDTQYFGPGTRLTVL.

In regard to this clonotype: One end of the junction fails to match germline, which may point to a read error. The chain is built from TRBV5-1 and TRBJ2-3; the D is unclear. CDR3 length: 14 amino acids. The germline V gene encodes CDR1 SGHRS and CDR2 YFSETQ. CDR3 residues: CASSLLGISDAQYF. CDR3 coding DNA: TGCGCCAGCAGCTTGTTAGGTATTTCAGATGCGCAGTATTTT.